The rows below give T cell receptor beta chains drawn from one sample of a study of chemoradiotherapy in HPV16-positive cancers. This table comes from immunoSEQ multiplex PCR, and its TCRdb copy is limited to in-frame clones, with some not included. The sample carries 7,000 to 8,500 clones, roughly 88% recorded once. The sequencing here drew on tumor tissue, taken from a patient who underwent chemoradiotherapy. The receptors were sampled from a human donor with HPV-associated anogenital cancer. The CDR3 runs from the conserved cysteine through the conserved F or W. The D gene is left open where the match is weak. Only some rows state a clone size, as once, few, many or a class for expanded clones.

J gene: TRBJ2-3
V gene: TRBV6-5
D gene: -
clone size: once
CDR3 protein: CASSSQGDTQYF
CDR3 DNA: TGTGCCAGCAGTTCCCAGGGAGATACGCAGTATTTT

J gene: TRBJ2-7
V gene: TRBV5-8
D gene: TRBD2
clone size: -
CDR3 protein: CASSLGLAGDEQYF
CDR3 DNA: TGTGCCAGCAGCTTGGGCCTAGCGGGAGACGAGCAGTACTTC

J gene: TRBJ2-5
V gene: TRBV4-2
D gene: TRBD2
clone size: once
CDR3 protein: CASSQEVSGGARETQYF
CDR3 DNA: TGTGCCAGCAGCCAAGAAGTGAGCGGGGGGGCCCGGGAGACCCAGTACTTC

J gene: TRBJ2-2
V gene: TRBV5-4
D gene: TRBD2
clone size: -
CDR3 protein: CASSQTGTIRYGELFF
CDR3 DNA: TGTGCCAGCAGCCAGACCGGGACTATCAGATACGGGGAGCTGTTTTTT

J gene: TRBJ1-1
V gene: TRBV28
D gene: TRBD1
clone size: -
CDR3 protein: CASSSWGRQGKGTEAFF
CDR3 DNA: TGTGCCAGCAGCTCCTGGGGGAGACAGGGAAAAGGCACTGAAGCTTTCTTT

J gene: TRBJ2-5
V gene: TRBV5-1
D gene: TRBD1
clone size: -
CDR3 protein: CASSLGTGGETQYF
CDR3 DNA: TGCGCCAGCAGCTTGGGGACAGGGGGAGAGACCCAGTACTTC

J gene: TRBJ2-5
V gene: TRBV7-6
D gene: -
clone size: once
CDR3 protein: CASSLGAQGEGETQYF
CDR3 DNA: TGTGCCAGCAGCTTAGGGGCTCAGGGAGAGGGAGAGACCCAGTACTTC

J gene: TRBJ1-1
V gene: TRBV15
D gene: -
clone size: -
CDR3 protein: CATSREPANTEAFF
CDR3 DNA: TGTGCCACCAGCAGAGAGCCAGCGAACACTGAAGCTTTCTTT

J gene: TRBJ2-3
V gene: TRBV19
D gene: -
clone size: -
CDR3 protein: CASSNPRGDTQYF
CDR3 DNA: TGTGCCAGTAGTAACCCCCGGGGAGATACGCAGTATTTT

J gene: TRBJ2-2
V gene: TRBV4-1
D gene: -
clone size: -
CDR3 protein: CASSQDGQIYTGELFF
CDR3 DNA: TGCGCCAGCAGCCAAGACGGCCAGATTTACACCGGGGAGCTGTTTTTT

J gene: TRBJ2-5
V gene: TRBV15
D gene: TRBD2
clone size: -
CDR3 protein: CATSSLAGTRGETQYF
CDR3 DNA: TGTGCCACCAGCAGTCTAGCGGGGACCCGGGGGGAGACCCAGTACTTC

J gene: TRBJ1-2
V gene: TRBV11-1
D gene: -
clone size: -
CDR3 protein: CASSLARTGRGYTF
CDR3 DNA: TGTGCCAGCAGCTTAGCGAGAACGGGACGTGGCTACACCTTC

J gene: TRBJ2-3
V gene: TRBV4-1
D gene: TRBD2
clone size: -
CDR3 protein: CASSQLGLAGGPSGTDTQYF
CDR3 DNA: TGCGCCAGCAGCCAATTAGGTCTAGCGGGAGGGCCTTCGGGCACAGATACGCAGTATTTT

J gene: TRBJ2-5
V gene: TRBV2
D gene: -
clone size: -
CDR3 protein: CASSPVTAQETQYF
CDR3 DNA: TGTGCCAGCAGCCCCGTGACGGCGCAAGAGACCCAGTACTTC

J gene: TRBJ1-2
V gene: TRBV4-1
D gene: -
clone size: -
CDR3 protein: CASSQETASNYGYTF
CDR3 DNA: TGCGCCAGCAGCCAAGAGACAGCCTCTAACTATGGCTACACCTTC

J gene: TRBJ2-2
V gene: TRBV2
D gene: TRBD2
clone size: -
CDR3 protein: CASSESPLAGNTGELFF
CDR3 DNA: TGTGCCAGCAGTGAGTCCCCTCTAGCGGGGAACACCGGGGAGCTGTTTTTT

J gene: TRBJ2-3
V gene: TRBV7-6
D gene: -
clone size: -
CDR3 protein: CASTQPSTDTQYF
CDR3 DNA: TGTGCCAGCACCCAGCCCAGCACAGATACGCAGTATTTT

J gene: TRBJ2-5
V gene: TRBV7-4
D gene: TRBD1
clone size: -
CDR3 protein: CASSGDRGETQYF
CDR3 DNA: TGTGCCAGCAGCGGAGACAGGGGGGAGACCCAGTACTTC

J gene: TRBJ2-7
V gene: TRBV30
D gene: -
clone size: -
CDR3 protein: CAWSVGGEQYF
CDR3 DNA: TGTGCCTGGAGTGTAGGGGGAGAGCAGTACTTC

J gene: TRBJ2-5
V gene: TRBV7-9
D gene: TRBD2
clone size: -
CDR3 protein: CASSLAGGQETQYF
CDR3 DNA: TGTGCCAGCAGCTTAGCGGGAGGGCAAGAGACCCAGTACTTC

J gene: TRBJ1-2
V gene: TRBV14
D gene: -
clone size: once
CDR3 protein: CASSQDRETNTF
CDR3 DNA: TGTGCCAGCAGCCAAGATCGTGAGACTAACACCTTC

J gene: TRBJ2-7
V gene: TRBV2
D gene: -
clone size: -
CDR3 protein: CASCSQGLSSYEQYF
CDR3 DNA: TGTGCCAGTTGCTCACAAGGCCTTAGCTCCTACGAGCAGTACTTC

J gene: TRBJ1-1
V gene: TRBV7-9
D gene: -
clone size: -
CDR3 protein: CASSLGTVNTEAFF
CDR3 DNA: TGTGCCAGCAGCTTAGGGACAGTTAACACTGAAGCTTTCTTT

J gene: TRBJ2-1
V gene: TRBV20-1
D gene: -
clone size: once
CDR3 protein: CSASGVDEQFF
CDR3 DNA: TGCAGTGCTAGTGGGGTTGATGAGCAGTTCTTC

J gene: TRBJ2-3
V gene: TRBV11-2
D gene: -
clone size: -
CDR3 protein: CASSLGGSALTDTQYF
CDR3 DNA: TGTGCCAGCAGCTTAGGAGGTAGCGCCCTAACAGATACGCAGTATTTT

J gene: TRBJ2-1
V gene: TRBV18
D gene: TRBD1
clone size: -
CDR3 protein: CASSPQGQGPHNEQFF
CDR3 DNA: TGTGCCAGCTCACCGCAGGGACAGGGGCCTCACAATGAGCAGTTCTTC

J gene: TRBJ2-5
V gene: TRBV5-4
D gene: TRBD2
clone size: -
CDR3 protein: CASSTGLAGGLETQYF
CDR3 DNA: TGTGCCAGCAGCACGGGACTAGCGGGGGGGCTTGAGACCCAGTACTTC

J gene: TRBJ1-1
V gene: TRBV19
D gene: TRBD1
clone size: -
CDR3 protein: CASSTQGARAMNTEAFF
CDR3 DNA: TGTGCCAGTAGTACGCAGGGGGCGCGAGCGATGAACACTGAAGCTTTCTTT

J gene: TRBJ2-2
V gene: TRBV2
D gene: -
clone size: -
CDR3 protein: CASTGSANTGELFF
CDR3 DNA: TGTGCCAGTACAGGGTCCGCGAACACCGGGGAGCTGTTTTTT

J gene: TRBJ2-2
V gene: TRBV2
D gene: -
clone size: -
CDR3 protein: CASSGGGRGVNTGELFF
CDR3 DNA: TGTGCCAGCAGTGGCGGGGGCAGGGGAGTGAACACCGGGGAGCTGTTTTTT

J gene: TRBJ1-5
V gene: TRBV7-8
D gene: TRBD1
clone size: -
CDR3 protein: CASSSSGTGLNQPQHF
CDR3 DNA: TGTGCCAGCAGCTCCTCCGGGACAGGGCTCAATCAGCCCCAGCATTTT

J gene: TRBJ2-5
V gene: TRBV19
D gene: TRBD1
clone size: -
CDR3 protein: CASSTLATGVETQYF
CDR3 DNA: TGTGCCAGTAGTACCCTGGCGACAGGGGTCGAGACCCAGTACTTC

J gene: TRBJ2-7
V gene: TRBV27
D gene: TRBD1
clone size: -
CDR3 protein: CASSSLGGPLNEQYF
CDR3 DNA: TGTGCCAGCAGTTCTTTAGGGGGCCCCCTGAACGAGCAGTACTTC

J gene: TRBJ2-1
V gene: TRBV28
D gene: TRBD2
clone size: -
CDR3 protein: CASSLQAGGSYNEQFF
CDR3 DNA: TGTGCCAGCAGTTTACAGGCGGGGGGTTCCTACAATGAGCAGTTCTTC

J gene: TRBJ2-2
V gene: TRBV29-1
D gene: -
clone size: -
CDR3 protein: CSVEKIGGGVTGELFF
CDR3 DNA: TGCAGCGTTGAAAAAATAGGGGGAGGGGTGACCGGGGAGCTGTTTTTT

J gene: TRBJ2-5
V gene: TRBV5-4
D gene: -
clone size: -
CDR3 protein: CASSLRQQETQYF
CDR3 DNA: TGTGCCAGCAGCTTGAGACAGCAAGAGACCCAGTACTTC

J gene: TRBJ1-5
V gene: TRBV19
D gene: -
clone size: -
CDR3 protein: CASGTGHSNQPQHF
CDR3 DNA: TGTGCCAGTGGAACAGGGCATAGCAATCAGCCCCAGCATTTT

J gene: TRBJ1-2
V gene: TRBV28
D gene: -
clone size: -
CDR3 protein: CASSSRQHGYTF
CDR3 DNA: TGTGCCAGCAGTTCCCGACAGCATGGCTACACCTTC

J gene: TRBJ2-5
V gene: TRBV14
D gene: -
clone size: -
CDR3 protein: CASSQVMQTQYF
CDR3 DNA: TGTGCCAGTAGCCAAGTAATGCAGACCCAGTACTTC

J gene: TRBJ1-4
V gene: TRBV4-2
D gene: -
clone size: -
CDR3 protein: CASSQDRAPDEKLFF
CDR3 DNA: TGTGCCAGCAGCCAAGATCGGGCGCCGGACGAAAAACTGTTTTTT

J gene: TRBJ2-1
V gene: TRBV5-1
D gene: TRBD1
clone size: -
CDR3 protein: CASRRDSADNEQFF
CDR3 DNA: TGCGCCAGCAGGAGGGACAGTGCAGACAATGAGCAGTTCTTC

J gene: TRBJ2-7
V gene: TRBV4-2
D gene: -
clone size: -
CDR3 protein: CASSQGSGGAYEQYF
CDR3 DNA: TGTGCCAGCAGCCAAGGGTCCGGGGGTGCCTACGAGCAGTACTTC

J gene: TRBJ1-5
V gene: TRBV18
D gene: TRBD1
clone size: -
CDR3 protein: CASSRDSVNQPQHF
CDR3 DNA: TGTGCCAGCTCAAGGGACAGCGTGAATCAGCCCCAGCATTTT

J gene: TRBJ1-2
V gene: TRBV7-9
D gene: TRBD1
clone size: -
CDR3 protein: CASSPRQGDGYTF
CDR3 DNA: TGTGCCAGCAGTCCAAGACAGGGAGATGGCTACACCTTC

J gene: TRBJ1-2
V gene: TRBV6-1
D gene: -
clone size: once
CDR3 protein: CASSPTVLGNYGYTF
CDR3 DNA: TGTGCCAGCAGCCCGACGGTCCTCGGGAACTATGGCTACACCTTC

J gene: TRBJ2-5
V gene: TRBV2
D gene: TRBD2
clone size: -
CDR3 protein: CASSESPGLAGPVQETQYF
CDR3 DNA: TGTGCCAGCAGTGAATCCCCGGGACTAGCGGGGCCGGTACAAGAGACCCAGTACTTC

J gene: TRBJ1-5
V gene: TRBV19
D gene: -
clone size: -
CDR3 protein: CASSIQLYQPQHF
CDR3 DNA: TGTGCCAGTAGTATTCAGCTCTATCAGCCCCAGCATTTT

J gene: TRBJ2-5
V gene: TRBV28
D gene: -
clone size: -
CDR3 protein: CASSLIPGAFQETQYF
CDR3 DNA: TGTGCCAGCAGTCTGATCCCGGGGGCATTCCAAGAGACCCAGTACTTC

J gene: TRBJ2-3
V gene: TRBV7-9
D gene: TRBD2
clone size: -
CDR3 protein: CASSRALAGGFGGTDTQYF
CDR3 DNA: TGTGCCAGCAGCCGGGCCCTAGCGGGGGGCTTCGGAGGCACAGATACGCAGTATTTT

J gene: TRBJ2-5
V gene: TRBV23-1
D gene: TRBD1
clone size: once
CDR3 protein: CASRLRQGREETQYF
CDR3 DNA: TGCGCCAGCAGACTTCGACAGGGTCGGGAAGAGACCCAGTACTTC

J gene: TRBJ1-5
V gene: TRBV27
D gene: -
clone size: -
CDR3 protein: CASTQVVTGNQPQHF
CDR3 DNA: TGTGCCAGCACTCAGGTAGTCACTGGCAATCAGCCCCAGCATTTT

J gene: TRBJ2-3
V gene: TRBV18
D gene: -
clone size: -
CDR3 protein: CASSPSAGETDTQYF
CDR3 DNA: TGTGCCAGCTCACCGTCGGCAGGGGAGACAGATACGCAGTATTTT

J gene: TRBJ2-1
V gene: TRBV11-2
D gene: TRBD2
clone size: -
CDR3 protein: CASSLDSGRSNEQFF
CDR3 DNA: TGTGCCAGCAGCTTAGATAGCGGGCGTAGCAATGAGCAGTTCTTC

J gene: TRBJ2-5
V gene: TRBV5-4
D gene: -
clone size: -
CDR3 protein: CASSLGRQETQYF
CDR3 DNA: TGTGCCAGCAGCTTGGGCAGGCAAGAGACCCAGTACTTC

J gene: TRBJ1-2
V gene: TRBV9
D gene: -
clone size: -
CDR3 protein: CASSVVGQNYGYTF
CDR3 DNA: TGTGCCAGCAGCGTAGTTGGGCAGAACTATGGCTACACCTTC

J gene: TRBJ1-2
V gene: TRBV28
D gene: TRBD1
clone size: -
CDR3 protein: CAICYQGGDYGYTF
CDR3 DNA: TGTGCCATCTGTTACCAGGGGGGGGACTATGGCTACACCTTC

J gene: TRBJ2-5
V gene: TRBV6-5
D gene: TRBD1
clone size: -
CDR3 protein: CASSIRTGGRETQYF
CDR3 DNA: TGTGCCAGCAGTATCCGGACAGGGGGCCGGGAGACCCAGTACTTC

J gene: TRBJ1-2
V gene: TRBV19
D gene: TRBD1
clone size: -
CDR3 protein: CASSPGGAYYGYTF
CDR3 DNA: TGTGCCAGTAGTCCAGGGGGGGCCTACTATGGCTACACCTTC

J gene: TRBJ2-2
V gene: TRBV11-3
D gene: TRBD2
clone size: -
CDR3 protein: CASSRTRGDTGELFF
CDR3 DNA: TGTGCCAGCAGTCGGACACGGGGGGACACCGGGGAGCTGTTTTTT

J gene: TRBJ2-3
V gene: TRBV18
D gene: -
clone size: few
CDR3 protein: CASSPDSGRSQYF
CDR3 DNA: TGTGCCAGCTCCCCCGACAGCGGAAGGTCGCAGTATTTT